Listed here are 30 T cell receptor beta chains from one sample, sequenced in a study of blood T cell repertoires in COVID-19. Libraries were prepared by immunoSEQ multiplex PCR; TCRdb keeps only in-frame clonotypes and omits some of them. Of about 190,000 clones in the sample, approximately 84% were seen once. Sequenced input: PBMCs or T cells enriched from blood (not recorded which). The receptors stem from a woman younger than 45 who had recovered from COVID-19.

The chain is built from TRBV30 and TRBJ2-1; D unresolved. The CDR3 totals 11 residues. Germline-derived CDR1 and CDR2 are GTSNPN and SVGIG (reference sequence). Trimming cost V 4 bases and J 4 bases, with 5 bases left between them. The CDR3 protein is CAWNSYNEQFF. In DNA form, the CDR3 reads TGTGCCTGGAATAGTTACAATGAGCAGTTCTTC.

The CDR3 region is CASSPGQARTDTQYF. The CDR3 nucleotides read TGTGCCAGCAGCCCCGGACAGGCCCGCACAGATACGCAGTATTTT. The V gene is TRBV7-8, the J gene TRBJ2-3; 7 positions match TRBD1. The trim removed 5 bases at V and 1 base at J, leaving 6 bases unmatched. The CDR3 is 15 residues long. Germline V CDR1 and CDR2: SGHVS, FQNEAQ.

V usage is TRBV7-9 and J usage is TRBJ2-7, with a tentative D call TRBD1 (6 bases). This CDR3 has 16 residues. The V and J ends lost 4 bases and 2 bases respectively, with 18 bases between them. Germline CDR1 reads SEHNR; CDR2 reads FQNEAQ (reference sequence). The CDR3: CASSSLTGYATYEQYF. The DNA of the CDR3 is TGTGCCAGCAGCTCCCTAACAGGGTACGCGACCTACGAGCAGTACTTC. The full variable domain, its missing parts supplied by reference TRBV7-9 and TRBJ2-7, is DTGVSQNPRHKITKRGQNVTFRCDPISEHNRLYWYRQTLGQGPEFLTYFQNEAQLEKSRLLSDRFSAERPKGSFSTLEIQRTEQGDSAMYLCASSSLTGYATYEQYFGPGTRLTVT.

The chain combines TRBV7-2 with TRBJ2-3, with TRBD1 as a possible D gene (5 bases). Trimming took off 6 bases at V and 5 bases at J, with 9 bases between the two ends. The CDR3 extends over 12 amino acids. Germline assignment: CDR1 SGHTA and CDR2 FQGNSA. CDR3 coding DNA: TGTGCCAGCAGTCGACAGAGAGATACGCAGTATTTT. This sequence encodes CASSRQRDTQYF.

The CDR3 is CASSFYPNTGELFF. DNA for the CDR3: TGTGCCAGCTCATTCTACCCGAACACCGGGGAGCTGTTTTTT. J is TRBJ2-2 and V is TRBV18; unclear D gene. V gave up 5 bases and J gave up 0 bases, with 7 bases separating them. The CDR3 runs 14 residues. Germline V gives CDR1 KGHSH, CDR2 LQKENI.

The table lists this clone with a count of one. The junction does not match germline at one end; this may be a read error. The rearrangement joins TRBV2 to TRBJ2-4, with D possibly TRBD1 on 5 matching bases. The CDR3 covers 14 residues. CDR1 is SNHLY, CDR2 FYNNEI, per germline. The CDR3: CASCERGAKNIQYF. The CDR3 DNA follows: TGTGCCAGCTGTGAAAGGGGCGCCAAAAACATTCAGTACTTC.

This clone came up once. The chain uses TRBV28 and TRBJ1-1; D remains ambiguous. Germline V gene data show CDR1 as MDHEN and CDR2 as SYDVKM. The CDR3 is 14 amino acids. Trimming removed 2 bases at V and 1 base at J, with 8 bases between. The CDR3 reads CASSLIPKNTEAFF. The CDR3 region has the DNA TGTGCCAGCAGTTTAATCCCCAAGAACACTGAAGCTTTCTTT.

The chain has TRBV28 and TRBJ2-5; TRBD2 aligns across 9 bases. Trimming removed 6 bases from V and 9 bases from J; junction bases left unmatched: 5. Germline loops: CDR1 MDHEN, CDR2 SYDVKM. This CDR3 has 12 residues. The CDR3 nucleotides read TGTGCCAGCAGCCTTGGCGGGGGGGCCCAGTACTTC. It yields the protein CASSLGGGAQYF.

J is TRBJ2-2 and V is TRBV7-2; 10 bases map to TRBD2. CDR3 length equals 15 residues. V shed 5 bases and J 4 bases; nucleotides not matched to a gene: 4. Germline CDR1 and CDR2: SGHTA and FQGNSA. The CDR3: CASSPAGGPTGELFF. The CDR3 coding sequence is TGTGCCAGCAGCCCAGCGGGAGGGCCCACCGGGGAGCTGTTTTTT.

With respect to this clone: At one end, the junction sequence differs from germline, possibly due to a read error. The rearrangement joins TRBV19 to TRBJ1-3, with D hard to call. CDR3 length equals 12 residues. Germline V gene sequence: CDR1 LNHDA, CDR2 SQIVND (reference sequence). CDR3 coding DNA: TGTGCCAGTAGTACCTCTGGCAACACCATATATTTT. Translation: CASSTSGNTIYF.

The gene calls are TRBV19 and TRBJ1-2, with a tentative D call TRBD1 (6 bases). Trimming took off 8 bases at V and 8 bases at J, with 21 bases between the two ends. This CDR3 is 14 amino acids long. Germline assignment: CDR1 LNHDA and CDR2 SQIVND (reference sequence). This chain's CDR3 is CASDRQASPGGYTF. CDR3 sequence (DNA): TGTGCCAGTGACCGACAGGCTTCCCCCGGAGGCTACACCTTC.

The chain couples TRBV19 to TRBJ2-3, with 7 nucleotides matching TRBD2. Germline trimming cut 4 bases from V and 4 bases from J; bases unmatched to any gene: 5. CDR1 LNHDA and CDR2 SQIVND come from the germline V gene (reference sequence). CDR3 size: 14 residues. CDR3 in amino acids: CASSRASGADTQYF. In nucleotides, the CDR3 is TGTGCCAGTAGTAGGGCTAGCGGTGCAGATACGCAGTATTTT.

This chain joins TRBV5-1 and TRBJ1-1, with 9 bases that match TRBD1. Germline loops: CDR1 SGHRS, CDR2 YFSETQ. There are 14 residues in the CDR3. J lost 5 bases, V lost 4 bases, and 6 bases had no gene match. CDR3 DNA: TGCGCCAGCAGCGCGGACAGGGGTTGGACTGAAGCTTTCTTT. Translating gives CASSADRGWTEAFF.

This clone was detected only a few times. The V call is TRBV5-5, the J call TRBJ1-5; 8 bases match TRBD1. Germline-derived CDR1 and CDR2 are SGHKS and YYEKEE (reference sequence). CDR3 length equals 17 residues. The V gene end was trimmed by 1 base and the J gene end by 3 bases; junction bases not matched to a gene: 9. CDR3 sequence reads: CASSLRWGGQVNQPQHF. The CDR3 nucleotides read TGTGCCAGCAGCTTGAGGTGGGGGGGACAGGTCAATCAGCCCCAGCATTTT. Filled out from reference TRBV5-5 and TRBJ1-5, the complete variable domain reads DAGVTQSPTHLIKTRGQQVTLRCSPISGHKSVSWYQQVLGQGPQFIFQYYEKEERGRGNFPDRFSARQFPNYSSELNVNALLLGDSALYLCASSLRWGGQVNQPQHFGDGTRLSIL.

The genes are TRBV28 and TRBJ2-7; 10 nucleotides line up with TRBD1. CDR1 and CDR2 (germline): MDHEN, SYDVKM. Trimming cost V 4 bases and J 2 bases; bases outside gene matches: 2. The CDR3 loop spans 14 amino acids. CDR3 region: CASSSGTGAYEQYV. CDR3 coding DNA: TGTGCCAGCAGTTCCGGGACAGGGGCCTACGAGCAGTACGTC.

The rearrangement joins TRBV3-1 (or the pseudogene TRBV3-2) to TRBJ1-1; D not resolved. Trimming took off 4 bases at V and 1 base at J, with 7 bases between the two ends. There are 13 residues in the CDR3. Germline V gene sequence: CDR1 LGHDT, CDR2 YNNKEL (reference sequence). CDR3 protein: CASSREENTEAFF. For the CDR3, the DNA is TGTGCCAGCAGCCGGGAGGAGAACACTGAAGCTTTCTTT.

The count of this clone is one. The chain joins TRBV6-1 to TRBJ2-7; D ambiguous. CDR3 size: 14 residues. The germline V gene has CDR1 MNHNS and CDR2 SASEGT. V was pared by 3 bases and J by 12 bases, with 21 bases between. The CDR3 DNA follows: TGTGCCAGCAGTGAGGGTGGGCTACGTCTGGTCCGGTACGTC. Translation: CASSEGGLRLVRYV.

The chain employs TRBV3-1 (or the pseudogene TRBV3-2) and TRBJ2-7, with a weak D call TRBD2 (5 bases). In germline, CDR1 is LGHDT, CDR2 YNNKEL (reference sequence). V lost 0 bases and J 13 bases, leaving 13 bases between the germline ends. This CDR3 comprises 12 residues. CDR3 sequence: CASSQDPRVIYF. The DNA for the CDR3 is TGTGCCAGCAGCCAAGATCCGAGGGTCATCTACTTC.

The chain carries TRBV3-1 (or the pseudogene TRBV3-2) and TRBJ1-1; D is undetermined. The germline V and J ends were trimmed by 1 base and 3 bases, with 3 bases remaining between them. Germline loops: CDR1 LGHDT, CDR2 YNNKEL (reference sequence). This CDR3 has 12 residues. This CDR3 is CASSQADTEAFF. The DNA for the CDR3 is TGTGCCAGCAGCCAAGCGGACACTGAAGCTTTCTTT.

V and J are TRBV7-9 and TRBJ1-1; TRBD1 agrees at 10 bases. After removal of 3 bases from V and 6 bases from J, the junction contained 10 bases not matched to a gene. CDR1 is SEHNR and CDR2 is FQNEAQ in the germline V gene (reference sequence). This CDR3 is 16 amino acids long. CDR3 coding DNA: TGTGCCAGCAGCTTCGGCCGGGACAGGGGTTTCGCTGAAGCTTTCTTT. Its protein product is CASSFGRDRGFAEAFF. Looking up the rest from reference TRBV7-9 and TRBJ1-1 gives the full variable domain: DTGVSQNPRHKITKRGQNVTFRCDPISEHNRLYWYRQTLGQGPEFLTYFQNEAQLEKSRLLSDRFSAERPKGSFSTLEIQRTEQGDSAMYLCASSFGRDRGFAEAFFGQGTRLTVV.

This chain links TRBV6-5 with TRBJ1-6, with 7 nucleotides matching TRBD1. Germline V gene lookup returns CDR1 MNHEY and CDR2 SVGAGI. After removal of 2 bases from V and 7 bases from J, the junction contained 5 bases not matched to a gene. The CDR3 has 15 amino acids. CDR3 DNA sequence: TGTGCCAGCAGTTACCTTGGACAGGAAAATTCACCCCTCCACTTT. As protein: CASSYLGQENSPLHF.

This clone came up once. V gene TRBV30 combines with J gene TRBJ2-7; D remains unclear. Germline loops: CDR1 GTSNPN, CDR2 SVGIG (reference sequence). The CDR3 has 12 residues. Trimming removed 0 bases at V and 3 bases at J, with 6 bases between. In nucleotides, the CDR3 is TGTGCCTGGAGTGTAACATACTACGAGCAGTACTTC. This sequence encodes CAWSVTYYEQYF. The full variable domain, rest sourced from reference TRBV30 and TRBJ2-7, is SQTIHQWPATLVQPVGSPLSLECTVEGTSNPNLYWYRQAAGRGLQLLFYSVGIGQISSEVPQNLSASRPQDRQFILSSKKLLLSDSGFYLCAWSVTYYEQYFGPGTRLTVT.

J is TRBJ1-1 and V is TRBV28, with a possible D match to TRBD1 (5 bases). The germline CDR1 and CDR2 sequences are MDHEN and SYDVKM. CDR3 length equals 13 residues. V was trimmed by 5 bases and J by 4 bases, leaving 11 bases between them. The CDR3 is CASSGRGFTEAFF. The CDR3 DNA reads as TGTGCCAGCAGTGGTAGGGGCTTCACTGAAGCTTTCTTT.

This clone was recorded once. The rearrangement joins TRBV28 to TRBJ2-1; TRBD2 matches 9 bases. This CDR3 is built from 16 residues. The V gene end was trimmed by 3 bases and the J gene end by 0 bases; junction bases not matched to a gene: 3. The germline CDR1 and CDR2 sequences are MDHEN and SYDVKM. CDR3 nucleotides: TGTGCCAGCAGTTTGAGTAGCGGGAGCTCCTACAATGAGCAGTTCTTC. Translating it yields CASSLSSGSSYNEQFF.

The rearrangement uses TRBV29-1 and TRBJ2-2, with 11 bases aligning to TRBD2. The J segment lost 0 bases and the V segment lost 7 bases, leaving 4 bases of the junction unmatched. The V gene's germline CDR1 is SQVTM and CDR2 ANQGSEA. CDR3 size: 15 residues. The CDR3, as DNA: TGCAGCGGTGGGACTAGCGGTGCGAACACCGGGGAGCTGTTTTTT. It codes for CSGGTSGANTGELFF.

The chain is built from TRBV7-6 and TRBJ1-5; D gene ambiguous. This CDR3 is 13 amino acids long. Trimming pared 2 bases from V and 2 bases from J, leaving 4 bases between. Germline lookup yields CDR1 SGHVS and CDR2 FNYEAQ. The CDR3 coding sequence is TGTGCCAGCAGCTTACAGGGCAATCAGCCCCAGCATTTT. Amino acids: CASSLQGNQPQHF.

This chain links TRBV9 with TRBJ2-7, with TRBD2 matching over 11 bases. The length of the CDR3 is 17 residues. The junction had 5 bases not matched to a gene; V was cut back by 0 bases and J by 0 bases. Germline V gene sequence: CDR1 SGDLS, CDR2 YYNGEE. The CDR3 region has the DNA TGTGCCAGCAGCGTAGAGTCTAGCGGGAGGAGCTCCTACGAGCAGTACTTC. Translation: CASSVESSGRSSYEQYF.

This clone occurred once. V is TRBV3-1 (or the pseudogene TRBV3-2) and J is TRBJ2-3, with TRBD2 matching over 9 bases. The CDR3 length is 15 residues. Germline-derived CDR1 and CDR2 are LGHDT and YNNKEL (reference sequence). The ends lost 2 bases at V and 6 bases at J; junction bases unmatched: 6. The CDR3: CASSQTTSGPDTQYF. The DNA of the CDR3 is TGTGCCAGCAGCCAAACGACTAGCGGTCCCGATACGCAGTATTTT.

The chain has TRBV28 and TRBJ2-7; TRBD2 matches at 7 bases. CDR3 length: 14 residues. The V segment lost 7 bases and the J segment 5 bases; nucleotides outside the gene matches: 11. Germline values: CDR1 MDHEN, CDR2 SYDVKM. The CDR3 sequence is CASTGLGVRDEQYF. CDR3 sequence (DNA): TGTGCCAGCACCGGACTAGGCGTCAGGGACGAGCAGTACTTC.

The chain's CDR3 is CAIRDSGGSEKLFF. As DNA, the CDR3 is TGTGCCATCAGGGACAGTGGGGGTTCTGAAAAACTGTTTTTT. The chain carries TRBV10-3 and TRBJ1-4, with D maybe TRBD1 (6 bases). The CDR3 is made up of 14 amino acids. The germline V gene has CDR1 ENHRY and CDR2 SYGVKD. V was pared by 6 bases and J by 7 bases, with 15 bases between.